Detailed here is one TCR beta chain. The antigen is unknown. Other DNA sequences in this specimen translate into the identical CDR3. The repertoire was sequenced with immunoSEQ multiplex PCR; TCRdb's copy has only in-frame clones and lacks some. The profile shows about 2.1 million clones, roughly 95% of them singletons. The CDR3 is 15 amino acids. Germline-derived CDR1 and CDR2 are LNHDA and SQIVND (reference sequence). The V and J ends lost 3 bases and 0 bases respectively, with 8 bases between them. This sample was included in a study of shared clonotypes between healthy human individuals. Study-level results: Generation probabilities were higher for clonotypes shared across all four sorted-subset donors than for unshared ones.

CD45RO-negative cells were positively selected for CCR7, leaving out terminally differentiated effector memory CD45RA+ cells. Sequenced: naive CD8+ T cells from PBMCs. The sequence derives from a man younger than 35 in good health. Some clones in this sample may be carry-over from other donors' samples. V and J are TRBV19 and TRBJ1-4; the D is unclear. CDR3 DNA: TGTGCCAGTAGTATTAGGGCTACAACTAATGAAAAACTGTTTTTT. Protein product: CASSIRATTNEKLFF.